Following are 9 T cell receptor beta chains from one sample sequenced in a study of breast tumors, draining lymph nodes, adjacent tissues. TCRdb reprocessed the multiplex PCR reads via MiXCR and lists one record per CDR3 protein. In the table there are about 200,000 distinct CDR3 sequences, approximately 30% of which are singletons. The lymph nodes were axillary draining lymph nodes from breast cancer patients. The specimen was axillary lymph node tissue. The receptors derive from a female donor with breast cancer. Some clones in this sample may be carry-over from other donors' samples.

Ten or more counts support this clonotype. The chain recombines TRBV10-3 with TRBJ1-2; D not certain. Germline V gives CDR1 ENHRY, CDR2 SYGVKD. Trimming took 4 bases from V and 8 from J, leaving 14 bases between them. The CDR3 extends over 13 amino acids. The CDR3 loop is CAISASLELGYTF. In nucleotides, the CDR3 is TGTGCCATCAGTGCCTCTTTGGAGTTAGGCTACACCTTC.

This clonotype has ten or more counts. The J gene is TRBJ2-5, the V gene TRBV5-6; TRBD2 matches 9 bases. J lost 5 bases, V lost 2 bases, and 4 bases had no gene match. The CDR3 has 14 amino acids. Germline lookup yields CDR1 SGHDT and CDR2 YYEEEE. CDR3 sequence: CASSFGGRGETQYF. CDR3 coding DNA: TGTGCCAGCAGCTTCGGCGGGAGGGGGGAGACCCAGTACTTC.

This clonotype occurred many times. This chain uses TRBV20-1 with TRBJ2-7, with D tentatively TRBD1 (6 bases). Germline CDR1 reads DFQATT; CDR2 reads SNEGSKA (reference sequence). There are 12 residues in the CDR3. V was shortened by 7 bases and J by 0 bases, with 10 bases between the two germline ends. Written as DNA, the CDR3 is TGCAGTGGGGGGCCTCTCTCCTACGAGCAGTACTTC. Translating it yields CSGGPLSYEQYF.

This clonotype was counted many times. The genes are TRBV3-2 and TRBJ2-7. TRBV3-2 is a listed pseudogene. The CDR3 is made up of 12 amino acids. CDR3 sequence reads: CASSDRSYEQYF. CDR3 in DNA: TGTGCCAGCAGCGACCGATCCTACGAGCAGTACTTC.

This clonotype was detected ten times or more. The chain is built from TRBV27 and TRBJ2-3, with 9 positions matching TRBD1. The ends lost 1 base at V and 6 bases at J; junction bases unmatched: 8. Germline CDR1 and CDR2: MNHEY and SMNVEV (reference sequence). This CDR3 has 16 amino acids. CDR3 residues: CASSLWGTGLADTQYF. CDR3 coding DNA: TGTGCCAGCAGTTTATGGGGGACAGGGTTAGCGGATACGCAGTATTTT.

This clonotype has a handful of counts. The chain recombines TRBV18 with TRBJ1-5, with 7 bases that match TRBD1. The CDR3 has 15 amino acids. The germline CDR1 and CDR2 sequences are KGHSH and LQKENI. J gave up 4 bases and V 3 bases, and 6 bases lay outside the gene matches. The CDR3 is CASSPPGTANQPQHF. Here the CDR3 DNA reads TGTGCCAGCTCACCCCCAGGGACAGCGAATCAGCCCCAGCATTTT.

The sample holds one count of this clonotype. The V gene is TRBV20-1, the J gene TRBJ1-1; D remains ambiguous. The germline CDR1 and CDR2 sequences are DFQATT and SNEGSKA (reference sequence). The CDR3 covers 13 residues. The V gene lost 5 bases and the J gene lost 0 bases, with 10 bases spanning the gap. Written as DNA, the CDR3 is TGCAGTGCTGACAATGTAATGAACACTGAAGCTTTCTTT. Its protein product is CSADNVMNTEAFF.

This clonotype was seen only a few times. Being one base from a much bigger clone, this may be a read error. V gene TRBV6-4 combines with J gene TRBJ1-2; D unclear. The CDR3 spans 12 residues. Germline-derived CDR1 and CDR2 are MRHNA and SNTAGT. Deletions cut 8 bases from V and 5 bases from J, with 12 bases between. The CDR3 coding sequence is TGTGCCAGCCGGCACTGGGCTTATGGCTACACCTTC. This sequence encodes CASRHWAYGYTF.

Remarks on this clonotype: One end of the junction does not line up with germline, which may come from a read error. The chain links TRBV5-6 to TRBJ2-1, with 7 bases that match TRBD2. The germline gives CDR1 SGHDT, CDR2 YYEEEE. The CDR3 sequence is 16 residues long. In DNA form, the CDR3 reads TGTGCCGGCAGCTTGTCCGACGGGGGGTGGGTCCCTGAGCAGTTCTTC. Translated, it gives CAGSLSDGGWVPEQFF.